This T cell receptor (beta chain) stems from a study of spatial heterogeneity in lung cancer. CDR3 length: 15 amino acids. Trimming cost V 3 bases and J 0 bases, with 9 bases left between them. Notes on this clonotype: Its antigen remains unidentified.

Time point noted: sample taken at primary tumor resection. Samples were donated by 72 untreated early-stage non-small cell lung cancer patients. Study-wide results and caveats: The study found that expanded intratumoral alpha and beta TCR counts tracked tumor mutation counts. The authors estimated that around 7% of tumor T cells were covered for alpha chains and roughly 12% for beta chains.

TCRdb analysed the 5' RACE reads with MiXCR anew, one entry per CDR3 protein. The table includes about 2,800 distinct CDR3 sequences, approximately 49% detected once. The sequencing used lung tumor tissue, collected at surgery. The clonotype comes from a male donor with early-stage non-small cell lung cancer. This chain joins TRBV12-3 or TRBV12-4 and TRBJ1-5; perhaps TRBD1 as D (6 bases). In DNA, the CDR3 is TGTGCCAGCAGTTTTAACAGGGATAGCAATCAGCCCCAGCATTTT. Protein product: CASSFNRDSNQPQHF.